This TCR beta chain is from a study of shared clonotypes between healthy human individuals. At the level of the study: The plates for each donor numbered three CD4 naive, three CD4 memory, two CD8 naive and one CD8 memory.

The CDR3 totals 14 residues. V was clipped by 2 bases and J by 5 bases; unmatched bases: 1. Germline-derived CDR1 and CDR2 are SGDLS and YYNGEE. An assay was performed, and its level was deep. Profiled with immunoSEQ multiplex PCR; TCRdb holds only in-frame clones, not every one. The sample lists roughly 2.1 million clones, more than 85% occurring once. Concerning this clone: Other DNA sequences from this sample encode an identical CDR3 as well.

Positive CCR7 selection of CD45RO-negative cells yielded the naive CD8 cells, and terminally differentiated effector memory CD45RA+ cells were excluded. Adults of Caucasian background living in Nashville, Tennessee made up all donors. This sequence was found in a man between 18 and 29 years old in good health. Some clones in this sample may be carry-over from other donors' samples. Sequences were obtained from naive CD8+ T cells from PBMCs. The rearrangement joins TRBV9 to TRBJ2-1, with 10 bases identical to TRBD2. The DNA of the CDR3 is TGTGCCAGCAGCGTCCTAGCGGGGGACAATGAGCAGTTCTTC. It is translated as CASSVLAGDNEQFF.